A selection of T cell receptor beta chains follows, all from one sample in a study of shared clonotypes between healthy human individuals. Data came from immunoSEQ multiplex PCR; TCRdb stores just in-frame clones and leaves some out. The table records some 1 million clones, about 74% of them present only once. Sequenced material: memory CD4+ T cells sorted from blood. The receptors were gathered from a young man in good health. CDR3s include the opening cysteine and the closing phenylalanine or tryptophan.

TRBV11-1 CASSSGGRLADIQETQYF
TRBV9 CASSSRLELPGELFF
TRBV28 CASSLGLVPVETQYF
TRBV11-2 CASSLGRETGELFF
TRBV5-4 CASSKGQGEYEQYF
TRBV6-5 CASSADSYEQYF
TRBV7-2 CASSHYPSSYNEQFF
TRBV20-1 CSAGGINEQYF
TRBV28 CASSALKNSGANVLTF
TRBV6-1 CASSETSGVRSETQYF
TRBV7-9 CASSGSGRGSYEQYF
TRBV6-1 CASRVEQGPTYEQYF
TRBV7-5 CARSLISFSYEQYF
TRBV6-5 CASSQTSGSSYEQYF
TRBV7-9 CASSSTGLKTDTQYF
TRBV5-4 CASSFSGGAQHF
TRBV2 CASSLGTSGAQETQYF
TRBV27 CASSYSPTRSTDTQYF
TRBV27 CASSFYDRVGNEQFF
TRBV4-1 CASSQTFIDRNTIYF
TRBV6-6 CASSIGLAYDEQYF
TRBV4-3 CASFPGLAECRYEQYF
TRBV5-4 CASSADGTYGYTF
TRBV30 CAFRVLLSGANVLTF
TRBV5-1 CASSLTYRGPTDTQYF
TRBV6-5 CASSYSGQGFNSPLHF
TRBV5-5 CASSSGTGVAYEQYF
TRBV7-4 CASSLNDQYF
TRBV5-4 CASSLRGGSRETQYF
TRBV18 CASSPQMSGGEAGLETQYF
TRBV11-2 CASSPASAGAGELFF
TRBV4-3 CASSQGTAGNTIYF
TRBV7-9 CASRRGLAGVGDTQYF
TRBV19 CASSMPSTEAFF
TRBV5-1 CASSLQGNPDTQYF
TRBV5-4 CASSPTGANEKLFF
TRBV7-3 CASSLTGGGNQPQHF
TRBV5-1 CASSNTNEQFF
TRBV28 CASRPGGPKETQYF
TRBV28 CASSLYAGGSGELFF
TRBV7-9 CASSLQTGGGEKLFF
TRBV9 CASSPHAASGGQETQYF